The TCR beta chain under discussion was sequenced for a study of blood T cell repertoires in COVID-19. Study details: Acute-phase and convalescent COVID-19 samples originated in the United States, Italy and Spain.

The CDR3 runs to 14 residues. Trimming pared 5 bases from V and 0 bases from J, leaving 8 bases between. The germline V gene encodes CDR1 MNHEY and CDR2 SMNVEV (reference sequence). The data were produced by immunoSEQ multiplex PCR, yet TCRdb's version contains in-frame clones alone and is incomplete. The repertoire has nearly 350,000 clones, around nine tenths of them found once; the top ten carry around 7.9%. The sequenced material came from peripheral blood. The sequence came from a woman aged 70-85 years with COVID-19, enrolled during active disease. The chain uses TRBV27 and TRBJ1-5, with TRBD1 as a possible D gene (5 bases). In DNA, the CDR3 is TGTGCCAGCAGTCCAGGGATTAGCAATCAGCCCCAGCATTTT. Translation gives CASSPGISNQPQHF.